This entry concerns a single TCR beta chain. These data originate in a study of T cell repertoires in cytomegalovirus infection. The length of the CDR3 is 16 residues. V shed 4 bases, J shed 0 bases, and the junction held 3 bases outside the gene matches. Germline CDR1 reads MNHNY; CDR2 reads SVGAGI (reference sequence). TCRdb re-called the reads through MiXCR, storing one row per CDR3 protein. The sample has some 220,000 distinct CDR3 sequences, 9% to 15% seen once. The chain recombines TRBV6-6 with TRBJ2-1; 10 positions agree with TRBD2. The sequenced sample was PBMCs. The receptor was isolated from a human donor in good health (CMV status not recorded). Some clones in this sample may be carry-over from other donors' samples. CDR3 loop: CASSFGTSDSYNEQFF. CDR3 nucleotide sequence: TGTGCCAGCAGTTTCGGGACTAGCGACTCCTACAATGAGCAGTTCTTC.